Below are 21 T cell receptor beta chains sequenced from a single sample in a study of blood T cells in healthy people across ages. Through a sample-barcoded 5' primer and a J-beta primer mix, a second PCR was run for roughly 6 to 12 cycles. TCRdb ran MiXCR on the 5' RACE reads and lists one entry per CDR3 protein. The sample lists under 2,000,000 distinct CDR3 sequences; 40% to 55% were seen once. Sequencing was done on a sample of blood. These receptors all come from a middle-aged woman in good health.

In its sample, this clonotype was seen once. CDR3 protein: CSVGEVAGETQYF. CDR3 in DNA: TGCAGCGTTGGAGAGGTAGCCGGAGAGACCCAGTACTTC. The chain employs TRBV29-1 and TRBJ2-7; D gene unclear. The DNA end is a closer match to TRBJ2-5, so the J assignment may be wrong. The CDR3 contains 13 residues. The germline V gene has CDR1 SQVTM and CDR2 ANQGSEA.

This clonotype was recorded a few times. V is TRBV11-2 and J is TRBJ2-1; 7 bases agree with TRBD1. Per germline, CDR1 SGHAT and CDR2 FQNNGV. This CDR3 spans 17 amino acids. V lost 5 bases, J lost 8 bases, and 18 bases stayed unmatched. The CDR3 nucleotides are TGTGCCAGCAGCCTAAAACGGCGAACCGGGACAGTTCATGAGCAGTTCTTC. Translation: CASSLKRRTGTVHEQFF. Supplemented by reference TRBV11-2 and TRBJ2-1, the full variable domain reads EAGVAQSPRYKIIEKRQSVAFWCNPISGHATLYWYQQILGQGPKLLIQFQNNGVVDDSQLPKDRFSAERLKGVDSTLKIQPAKLEDSAVYLCASSLKRRTGTVHEQFFGPGTRLTVL.

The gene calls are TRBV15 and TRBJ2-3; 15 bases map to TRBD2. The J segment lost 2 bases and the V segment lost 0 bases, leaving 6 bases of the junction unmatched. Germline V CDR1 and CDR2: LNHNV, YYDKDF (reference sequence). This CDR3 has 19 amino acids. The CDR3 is CATSRDLGTSGGSTDTQYF. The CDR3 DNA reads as TGTGCCACCAGCAGAGATCTTGGGACTAGCGGGGGGTCCACAGATACGCAGTATTTT.

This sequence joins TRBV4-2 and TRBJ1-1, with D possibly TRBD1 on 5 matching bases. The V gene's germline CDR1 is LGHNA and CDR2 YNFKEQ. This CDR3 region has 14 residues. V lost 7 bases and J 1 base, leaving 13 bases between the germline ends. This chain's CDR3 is CASTPTGTNTEAFF. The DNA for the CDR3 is TGTGCCAGCACCCCGACTGGGACGAACACTGAAGCTTTCTTT.

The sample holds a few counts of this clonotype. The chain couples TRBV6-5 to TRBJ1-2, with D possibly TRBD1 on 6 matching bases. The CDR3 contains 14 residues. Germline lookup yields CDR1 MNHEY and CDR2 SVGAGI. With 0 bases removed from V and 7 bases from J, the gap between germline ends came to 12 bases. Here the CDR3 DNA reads TGTGCCAGCAGTTACTCGGTACAGGGACTTGGCTACACCTTC. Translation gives CASSYSVQGLGYTF.

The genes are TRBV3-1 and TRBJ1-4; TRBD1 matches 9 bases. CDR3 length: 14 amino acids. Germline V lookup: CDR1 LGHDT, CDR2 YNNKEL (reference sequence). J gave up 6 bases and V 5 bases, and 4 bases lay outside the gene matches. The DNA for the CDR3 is TGTGCCAGCAGCGACAGGACAGGGGATGAAAAACTGTTTTTT. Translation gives CASSDRTGDEKLFF.

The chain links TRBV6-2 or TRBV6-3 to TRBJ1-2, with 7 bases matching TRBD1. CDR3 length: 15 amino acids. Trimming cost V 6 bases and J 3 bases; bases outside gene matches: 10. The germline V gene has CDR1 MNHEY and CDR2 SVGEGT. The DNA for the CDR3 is TGTGCCAGCAGAGCACAGGGGTCGGGAGACTATGGCTACACCTTC. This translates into CASRAQGSGDYGYTF.

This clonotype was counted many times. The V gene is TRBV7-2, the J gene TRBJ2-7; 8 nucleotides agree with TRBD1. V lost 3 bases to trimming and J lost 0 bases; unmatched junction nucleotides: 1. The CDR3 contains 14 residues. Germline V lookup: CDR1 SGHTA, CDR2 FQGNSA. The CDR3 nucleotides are TGTGCCAGCAGCTTGGGACAGGTCTCCTACGAGCAGTACTTC. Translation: CASSLGQVSYEQYF.

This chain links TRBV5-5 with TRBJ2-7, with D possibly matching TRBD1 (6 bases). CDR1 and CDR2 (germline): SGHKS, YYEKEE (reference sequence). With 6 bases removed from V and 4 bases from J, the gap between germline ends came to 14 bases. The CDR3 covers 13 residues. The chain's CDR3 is CASTKLTGYEQYF. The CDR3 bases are TGTGCCAGCACCAAACTAACAGGGTACGAGCAGTACTTC.

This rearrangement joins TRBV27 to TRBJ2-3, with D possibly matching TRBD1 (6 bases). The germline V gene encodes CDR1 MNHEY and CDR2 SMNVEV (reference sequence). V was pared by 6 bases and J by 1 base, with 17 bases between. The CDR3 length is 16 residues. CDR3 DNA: TGTGCCAGCAGCCAAATCGGGGACATAGGCACAGATACGCAGTATTTT. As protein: CASSQIGDIGTDTQYF.

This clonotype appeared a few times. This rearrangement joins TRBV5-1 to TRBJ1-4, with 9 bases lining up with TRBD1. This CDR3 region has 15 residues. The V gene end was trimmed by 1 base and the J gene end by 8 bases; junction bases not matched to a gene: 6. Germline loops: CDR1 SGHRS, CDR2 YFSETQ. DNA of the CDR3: TGCGCCAGCAGCTTGCCAATGACAGGGGGAGAAAAACTGTTTTTT. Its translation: CASSLPMTGGEKLFF.

CDR3 nucleotides: TGTGCCAGTAGTAGCGACAGGGGATGGGGCAATGAGCAGTTCTTC. Protein sequence: CASSSDRGWGNEQFF. The chain joins TRBV19 to TRBJ2-1; 8 bases are a match to TRBD1. CDR1 is LNHDA, CDR2 SQIVND, per germline (reference sequence). V dropped 4 bases and J dropped 6; count of bases not matched to a gene: 8. The CDR3 consists of 15 residues.

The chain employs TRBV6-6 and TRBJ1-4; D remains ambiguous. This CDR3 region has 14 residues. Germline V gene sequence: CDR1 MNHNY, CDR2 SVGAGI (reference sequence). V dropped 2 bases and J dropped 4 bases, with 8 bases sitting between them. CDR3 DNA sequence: TGTGCCAGCAGTTACGCTTCAGTTAATGAAAAACTGTTTTTT. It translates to CASSYASVNEKLFF.

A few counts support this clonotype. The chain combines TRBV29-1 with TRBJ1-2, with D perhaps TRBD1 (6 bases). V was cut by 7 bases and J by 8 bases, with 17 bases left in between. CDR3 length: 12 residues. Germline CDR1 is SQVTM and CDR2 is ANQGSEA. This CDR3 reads CSEIDRSEGYTF. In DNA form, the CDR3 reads TGCAGCGAAATAGACAGGTCGGAAGGCTACACCTTC.

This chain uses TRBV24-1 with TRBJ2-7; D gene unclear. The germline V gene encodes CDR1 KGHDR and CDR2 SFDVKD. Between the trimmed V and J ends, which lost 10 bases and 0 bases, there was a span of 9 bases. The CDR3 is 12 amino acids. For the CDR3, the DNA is TGTGCCACGTCGTCCAGCTCCTACGAGCAGTACTTC. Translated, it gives CATSSSSYEQYF.

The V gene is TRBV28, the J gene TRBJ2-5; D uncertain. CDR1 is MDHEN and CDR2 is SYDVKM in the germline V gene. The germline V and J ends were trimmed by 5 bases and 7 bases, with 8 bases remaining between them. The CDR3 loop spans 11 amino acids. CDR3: CASSTPATQYF. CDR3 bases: TGTGCCAGCAGTACCCCGGCGACCCAGTACTTC.

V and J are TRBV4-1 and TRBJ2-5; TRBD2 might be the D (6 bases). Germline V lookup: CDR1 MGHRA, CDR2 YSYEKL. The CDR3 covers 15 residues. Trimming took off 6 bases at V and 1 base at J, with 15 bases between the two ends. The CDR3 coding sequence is TGCGCCAGCAGACCAAGTCCCGGGGGCCAAGAGACCCAGTACTTC. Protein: CASRPSPGGQETQYF.

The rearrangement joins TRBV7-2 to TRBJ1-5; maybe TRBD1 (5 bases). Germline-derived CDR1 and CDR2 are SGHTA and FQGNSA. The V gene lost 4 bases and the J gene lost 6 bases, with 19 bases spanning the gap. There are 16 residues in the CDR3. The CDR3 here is CASSSRNPRGGQPQHF. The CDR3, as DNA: TGTGCCAGCAGCTCTAGAAATCCGCGGGGGGGTCAGCCCCAGCATTTT.

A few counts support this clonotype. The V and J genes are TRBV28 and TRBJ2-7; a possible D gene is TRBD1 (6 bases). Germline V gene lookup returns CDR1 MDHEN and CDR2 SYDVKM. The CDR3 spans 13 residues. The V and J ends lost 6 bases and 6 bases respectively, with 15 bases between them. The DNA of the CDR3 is TGTGCCAGCAGGCCTACAGGGACCAGCGAGCAGTACTTC. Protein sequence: CASRPTGTSEQYF.

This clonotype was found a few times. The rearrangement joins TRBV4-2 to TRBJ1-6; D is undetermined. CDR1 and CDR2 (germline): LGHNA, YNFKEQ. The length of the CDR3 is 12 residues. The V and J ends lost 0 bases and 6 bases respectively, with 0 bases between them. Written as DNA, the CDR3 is TGTGCCAGCAGCCAAGATAATTCACCCCTCCACTTT. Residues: CASSQDNSPLHF.

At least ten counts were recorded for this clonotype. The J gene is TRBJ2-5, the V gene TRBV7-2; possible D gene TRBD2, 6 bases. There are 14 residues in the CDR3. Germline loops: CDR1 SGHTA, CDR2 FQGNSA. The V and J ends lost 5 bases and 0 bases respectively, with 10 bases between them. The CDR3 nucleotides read TGTGCCAGCAGCACACGGAGGGACCAAGAGACCCAGTACTTC. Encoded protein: CASSTRRDQETQYF.